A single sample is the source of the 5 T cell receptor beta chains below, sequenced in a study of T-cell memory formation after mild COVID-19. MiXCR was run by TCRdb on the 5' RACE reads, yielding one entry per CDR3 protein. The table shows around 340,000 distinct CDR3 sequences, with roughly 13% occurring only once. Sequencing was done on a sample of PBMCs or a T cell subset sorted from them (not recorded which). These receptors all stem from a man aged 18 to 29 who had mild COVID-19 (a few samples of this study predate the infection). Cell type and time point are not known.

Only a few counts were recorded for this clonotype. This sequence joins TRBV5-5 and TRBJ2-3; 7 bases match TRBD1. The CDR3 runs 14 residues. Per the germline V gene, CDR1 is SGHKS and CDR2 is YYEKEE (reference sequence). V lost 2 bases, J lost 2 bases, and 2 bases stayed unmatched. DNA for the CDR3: TGTGCCAGCAGCTTAGGGACAGACACAGATACGCAGTATTTT. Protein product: CASSLGTDTDTQYF.

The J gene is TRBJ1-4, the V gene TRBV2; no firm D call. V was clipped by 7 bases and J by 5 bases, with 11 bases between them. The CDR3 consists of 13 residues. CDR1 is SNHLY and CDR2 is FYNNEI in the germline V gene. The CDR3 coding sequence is TGTGCCAGCATGCGCAGAAAAAATGAAAAACTGTTTTTT. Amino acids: CASMRRKNEKLFF.

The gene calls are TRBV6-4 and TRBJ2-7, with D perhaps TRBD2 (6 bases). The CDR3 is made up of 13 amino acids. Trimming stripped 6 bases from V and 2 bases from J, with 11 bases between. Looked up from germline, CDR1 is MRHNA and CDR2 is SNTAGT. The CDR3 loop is CASRETSTYEQYV. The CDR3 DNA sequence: TGTGCCAGCAGGGAAACTAGCACCTACGAGCAGTACGTC.

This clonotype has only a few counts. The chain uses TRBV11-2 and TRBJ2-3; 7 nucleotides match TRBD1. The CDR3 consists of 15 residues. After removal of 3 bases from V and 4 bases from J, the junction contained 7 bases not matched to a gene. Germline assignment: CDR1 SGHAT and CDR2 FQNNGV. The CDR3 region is CASSFAGGSADTQYF. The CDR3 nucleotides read TGTGCCAGCAGCTTCGCAGGGGGTTCGGCAGATACGCAGTATTTT.

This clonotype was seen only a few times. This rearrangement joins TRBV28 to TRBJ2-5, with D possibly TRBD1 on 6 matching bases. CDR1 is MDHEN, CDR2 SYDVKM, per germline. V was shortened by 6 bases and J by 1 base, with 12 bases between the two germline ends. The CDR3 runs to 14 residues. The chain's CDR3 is CASSHRQAQETQYF. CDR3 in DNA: TGTGCCAGCAGCCATAGACAGGCCCAAGAGACCCAGTACTTC.